This T cell receptor beta chain appears in the sequencing data of a study of blood T cell repertoires in COVID-19. Study at large: Samples taken during acute and convalescent COVID-19 were collected in the United States, Italy and Spain. T cells, B-cell-depleted T cells, or PBMCs provided the cDNA or gDNA that served as material.

Germline V CDR1 and CDR2: SNHLY, FYNNEI. The V segment lost 5 bases and the J segment 6 bases; nucleotides outside the gene matches: 10. This CDR3 spans 15 amino acids. Patients from Seattle were sampled longitudinally, starting during active infection. In the authors' workflow: Amplification of reference gene primers was used by the study to estimate nucleated cell counts. Generated by immunoSEQ multiplex PCR, the TCRdb table keeps only in-frame clones and is missing some. Clone size and the V and J calls come from that table; the DNA yielded D and trimming. The data show 200,000 to 250,000 clones, about 88% seen once.

This clonotype was obtained from a woman aged 45 to 65 with COVID-19, enrolled during active disease. Sequencing input: peripheral blood. V gene TRBV2 combines with J gene TRBJ2-3; 8 nucleotides agree with TRBD1. The CDR3 nucleotides are TGTGCCAGCAGTCCCGGGACAGGCTATGGGGATACGCAGTATTTT. It codes for CASSPGTGYGDTQYF.